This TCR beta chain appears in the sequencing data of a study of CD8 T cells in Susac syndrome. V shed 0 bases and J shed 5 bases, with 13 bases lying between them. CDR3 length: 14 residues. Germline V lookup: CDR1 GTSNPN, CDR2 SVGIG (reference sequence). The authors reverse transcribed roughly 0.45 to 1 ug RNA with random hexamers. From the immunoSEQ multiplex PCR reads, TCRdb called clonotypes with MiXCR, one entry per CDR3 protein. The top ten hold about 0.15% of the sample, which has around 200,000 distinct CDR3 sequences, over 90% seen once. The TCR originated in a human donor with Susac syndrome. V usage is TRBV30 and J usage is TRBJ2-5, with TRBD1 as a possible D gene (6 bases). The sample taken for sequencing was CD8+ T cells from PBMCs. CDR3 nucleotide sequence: TGTGCCTGGAGTGTACGTTGGGGGCCGGAGACCCAGTACTTC. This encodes CAWSVRWGPETQYF.